The 30 T cell receptor beta chains below were found in one sample sequenced in a study of blood T cells in healthy people across ages. PCR was performed a second time for about 7 to 12 cycles using a sample-barcoded 5' primer and a J-beta primer mix. Via MiXCR, TCRdb re-called the 5' RACE reads, giving one row per CDR3 protein. Among 550,000 to 800,000 distinct CDR3 sequences, roughly 32% were seen once, and the ten largest hold roughly 14%. The sample consisted of blood. The source of these receptors is a woman of 80 years or more in good health.

A remark on this clonotype: A read error is possible here, since a much larger clone lies one base away. The CDR3 region is CRARWRRGTDTQYF. CDR3 bases: TGCAGGGCTAGATGGAGGCGGGGCACAGATACGCAGTATTTT. V usage is TRBV20-1 and J usage is TRBJ2-3; possibly TRBD2 for D (5 bases). Germline CDR1 is DFQATT and CDR2 is SNEGSKA (reference sequence). The CDR3 spans 14 residues.

The rearrangement links TRBV7-2 to TRBJ2-7; no clear D. V was cut by 3 bases and J by 2 bases, with 17 bases left in between. The CDR3 covers 16 residues. Looked up from germline, CDR1 is SGHTA and CDR2 is FQGNSA. This chain's CDR3 is CASSFLGASNTYEQYF. In DNA, the CDR3 is TGTGCCAGCAGCTTCTTAGGCGCGTCTAATACCTACGAGCAGTACTTC.

The V call is TRBV13, the J call TRBJ2-3; the D call may be TRBD1 or TRBD2 (5 bases each). V gave up 5 bases and J gave up 8 bases, with 14 bases separating them. CDR1 and CDR2 from the germline V gene are PRHDT and FYEKMQ (reference sequence). The CDR3 contains 13 residues. CDR3 in amino acids: CASSQRGVGTQYF. The CDR3 region has the DNA TGTGCCAGCAGCCAGAGGGGAGTGGGTACGCAGTATTTT.

Ten or more counts support this clonotype. The DNA for the CDR3 is TGTGCCAGCAGCGTAGACGGTTCGGAGAGTTCACCCCTCCACTTT. Residues: CASSVDGSESSPLHF. V gene TRBV9 combines with J gene TRBJ1-6; no clear D gene. Looked up from germline, CDR1 is SGDLS and CDR2 is YYNGEE. This CDR3 spans 15 amino acids. V was clipped by 0 bases and J by 9 bases, with 13 bases between them. The variable domain in full, with the rest retrieved from reference TRBV9 and TRBJ1-6, is DSGVTQTPKHLITATGQRVTLRCSPRSGDLSVYWYQQSLDQGLQFLIQYYNGEERAKGNILERFSAQQFPDLHSELNLSSLELGDSALYFCASSVDGSESSPLHFGNGTRLTVT.

Comments on this clonotype: This may come from a read error, since a much larger clone is one base off. This CDR3 is missing its conserved last phenylalanine or tryptophan, likely due to a read error. The CDR3 DNA reads TGTGCCAGCAGTTTTTGGGCCACCGAGCAGTACTGC. The encoded protein is CASSFWATEQYC. The rearrangement uses TRBV28 and TRBJ2-4; D not resolved. TRBJ2-7 explains the end of the DNA better; the J call may be wrong. The germline V gene encodes CDR1 MDHEN and CDR2 SYDVKM. The CDR3 runs to 12 residues.

CDR3 nucleotide sequence: TGTGCCAGCAGCTTGGGTAGCGGGGGCCCTAAGTTCTTC. It yields the protein CASSLGSGGPKFF. The J gene is TRBJ2-1, the V gene TRBV7-3; 9 bases align to TRBD2. The CDR3 is 13 amino acids. The J segment lost 14 bases and the V segment lost 3 bases, leaving 8 bases of the junction unmatched. Germline V gives CDR1 SGHTA, CDR2 FQGTGA.

This clonotype has at least ten counts. The V gene is TRBV9, the J gene TRBJ2-5, with D tentatively TRBD1 (7 bases). Germline V gene data show CDR1 as SGDLS and CDR2 as YYNGEE. V lost 4 bases and J 3 bases, leaving 16 bases between the germline ends. The CDR3 consists of 15 residues. The CDR3 coding sequence is TGTGCCAGCAGCCTCGGAGGGGGCATGAAAGAGACCCAGTACTTC. Its translation is CASSLGGGMKETQYF.

For the CDR3, the DNA is TGTGCCAGCAGCTTTGGCAGGGCCATTAACTATGGCTACACCTTC. Translated, it gives CASSFGRAINYGYTF. The chain couples TRBV7-8 to TRBJ1-2; D may be TRBD1 (5 bases). V lost 3 bases and J lost 1, with 12 bases in between. The CDR3 loop spans 15 amino acids. The germline CDR1 and CDR2 sequences are SGHVS and FQNEAQ.

This clonotype has at least ten counts. The rearrangement joins TRBV12-3 or TRBV12-4 to TRBJ2-1; weak D call: TRBD1 (5 bases). The length of the CDR3 is 15 residues. Between the trimmed V and J ends, which lost 3 bases and 4 bases, there was a span of 13 bases. The CDR3 bases are TGTGCCAGCAGTTTCAGGGTGGGAATATACAATGAGCAGTTCTTC. Residues: CASSFRVGIYNEQFF.

The V gene is TRBV11-2, the J gene TRBJ1-3; D gene ambiguous. Trimming left V 5 bases short and J 0 bases short, with 17 bases between. There are 17 residues in the CDR3. CDR1 and CDR2 from the germline V gene are SGHAT and FQNNGV. The DNA of the CDR3 is TGTGCCAGCAGCCCTCTCACCACGACATTCTCTGGAAACACCATATATTTT. Protein sequence: CASSPLTTTFSGNTIYF. Full variable domain (missing parts from reference TRBV11-2 and TRBJ1-3): EAGVAQSPRYKIIEKRQSVAFWCNPISGHATLYWYQQILGQGPKLLIQFQNNGVVDDSQLPKDRFSAERLKGVDSTLKIQPAKLEDSAVYLCASSPLTTTFSGNTIYFGEGSWLTVV.

This clonotype was observed many times. The CDR3 here is CSARDDWTSGGHPYEQYF. In DNA, the CDR3 is TGCAGTGCTAGAGATGATTGGACTAGCGGGGGGCACCCCTACGAGCAGTACTTC. The chain couples TRBV20-1 to TRBJ2-7; TRBD2 aligns across 14 bases. The CDR3 sequence is 18 residues long. The V gene end was trimmed by 0 bases and the J gene end by 2 bases; junction bases not matched to a gene: 9. CDR1 and CDR2 from the germline V gene are DFQATT and SNEGSKA (reference sequence).

Many counts were recorded for this clonotype. The rearrangement links TRBV5-1 to TRBJ2-5; D possibly matches TRBD1 or TRBD2 (6 bases each). In germline, CDR1 is SGHRS, CDR2 YFSETQ. The CDR3 sequence is 15 residues long. V was clipped by 1 base and J by 1 base, with 11 bases between them. As DNA, the CDR3 is TGCGCCAGCAGCTTGAATACGGGGGCCCAAGAGACCCAGTACTTC. Translating gives CASSLNTGAQETQYF. The full variable domain, completed using reference TRBV5-1 and TRBJ2-5, is KAGVTQTPRYLIKTRGQQVTLSCSPISGHRSVSWYQQTPGQGLQFLFEYFSETQRNKGNFPGRFSGRQFSNSRSEMNVSTLELGDSALYLCASSLNTGAQETQYFGPGTRLLVL.

On this clonotype itself: Possible read error: a much larger clone is one base away. The rearrangement uses TRBV7-2 and TRBJ1-6; 7 bases are a match to TRBD1. This CDR3 region has 15 residues. Germline V gives CDR1 SGHTA, CDR2 FQGNSA. The CDR3 here is CACSRDRTYNSPLHF. The CDR3 nucleotides read TGTGCCTGCAGCCGGGACAGAACCTATAATTCACCCCTCCACTTT.

This clonotype has a count of ten or more. This chain uses TRBV28 with TRBJ2-7, with D possibly TRBD1 on 6 matching bases. The V end lost 3 bases, the J end lost 6 bases, and 18 bases lay between the germline ends. The length of the CDR3 is 15 residues. Per germline, CDR1 MDHEN and CDR2 SYDVKM. This chain's CDR3 is CASSLDLGGIAEQYF. CDR3 coding DNA: TGTGCCAGCAGTTTGGATTTAGGGGGAATAGCCGAGCAGTACTTC.

This clonotype was detected many times. This chain uses TRBV19 with TRBJ2-3; TRBD1 matches at 8 bases. Germline CDR1 LNHDA, CDR2 SQIVND (reference sequence). Trimming took 1 base from V and 0 from J; bases not matched to a gene: 3. CDR3 size: 16 residues. This CDR3 reads CASSIGTGISTDTQYF. The CDR3, as DNA: TGTGCCAGTAGTATAGGGACAGGGATAAGCACAGATACGCAGTATTTT.

This clonotype has just a few counts. J is TRBJ2-2 and V is TRBV7-3; D ambiguous. Germline CDR1 and CDR2: SGHTA and FQGTGA. This CDR3 contains 13 residues. Trimming cost V 5 bases and J 7 bases, with 11 bases left between them. The CDR3 DNA sequence: TGTGCCAGCAGCCCGCAGCTTCACGGGGAGCTGTTTTTT. Translation: CASSPQLHGELFF. Drawing the rest from reference TRBV7-3 and TRBJ2-2, the complete variable domain is GAGVSQTPSNKVTEKGKYVELRCDPISGHTALYWYRQSLGQGPEFLIYFQGTGAADDSGLPNDRFFAVRPEGSVSTLKIQRTERGDSAVYLCASSPQLHGELFFGEGSRLTVL.

The V gene is TRBV24-1, the J gene TRBJ2-1; 14 bases agree with TRBD2. Germline lookup yields CDR1 KGHDR and CDR2 SFDVKD. The CDR3 has 18 amino acids. The junction had 5 bases not matched to a gene; V was cut back by 3 bases and J by 2 bases. The CDR3 DNA reads as TGTGCCACCAGTGATCTTTGGACTAGCGGGAGGCCCTACAATGAGCAGTTCTTC. Protein sequence: CATSDLWTSGRPYNEQFF.

This clonotype has a count of ten or more. The V and J genes are TRBV20-1 and TRBJ1-1; D ambiguous. V lost 4 bases to trimming and J lost 4 bases, with 19 bases between them. The germline CDR1 and CDR2 sequences are DFQATT and SNEGSKA (reference sequence). The CDR3 length is 15 residues. The CDR3: CSAIPPINSGTEAFF. As DNA, the CDR3 is TGCAGTGCTATTCCACCGATTAATTCCGGCACTGAAGCTTTCTTT.

This chain links TRBV3-1 with TRBJ2-3; 15 bases are a match to TRBD2. The CDR3 contains 18 residues. Per the germline V gene, CDR1 is LGHDT and CDR2 is YNNKEL (reference sequence). V was pared by 7 bases and J by 0 bases, with 8 bases of the junction left unmatched. CDR3 in amino acids: CASTAGLAGGTSTDTQYF. CDR3 bases: TGTGCCAGCACCGCGGGACTAGCGGGGGGAACTAGCACAGATACGCAGTATTTT.

The chain recombines TRBV2 with TRBJ1-1; no clear D gene. CDR3 length equals 13 residues. V lost 1 base, J lost 5 bases, and 8 bases lay in between. From germline, CDR1 is SNHLY and CDR2 FYNNEI. CDR3 protein: CASSEGRPTEAFF. The CDR3 nucleotides read TGTGCCAGCAGTGAAGGTCGTCCGACTGAAGCTTTCTTT.

The rearrangement joins TRBV29-1 to TRBJ2-7, with D uncertain. The germline V gene encodes CDR1 SQVTM and CDR2 ANQGSEA. CDR3 length: 14 residues. The V end was cut by 4 bases, the J end by 3 bases, with 16 bases between. CDR3 sequence: CSVVPAGFVYEQYF. The CDR3 nucleotides are TGCAGCGTTGTTCCCGCAGGTTTTGTCTACGAGCAGTACTTC.

This clonotype occurred many times. The chain links TRBV6-2 or TRBV6-3 to TRBJ2-4, with TRBD2 matching over 8 bases. Germline V gives CDR1 MNHEY, CDR2 SVGEGT. V was pared by 7 bases and J by 1 base, with 3 bases of the junction left unmatched. The CDR3 consists of 14 residues. CDR3 in amino acids: CASMAGGAKNIQYF. Here the CDR3 DNA reads TGTGCCAGCATGGCGGGGGGCGCCAAAAACATTCAGTACTTC.

The V call is TRBV12-3 or TRBV12-4, the J call TRBJ1-1, with D perhaps matching TRBD1 (5 bases). CDR3 length: 16 amino acids. The V end lost 5 bases, the J end lost 5 bases, and 21 bases lay between the germline ends. CDR3 loop: CASSRYPGGIGTEAFF. In nucleotides, the CDR3 is TGTGCCAGCAGTCGATATCCCGGGGGGATAGGGACTGAAGCTTTCTTT.

This clonotype was observed a handful of times. This chain uses TRBV7-9 with TRBJ1-1; D call uncertain. CDR3 length: 12 residues. Germline V gene data show CDR1 as SEHNR and CDR2 as FQNEAQ (reference sequence). The V gene lost 2 bases and the J gene lost 3 bases, with 4 bases spanning the gap. Here the CDR3 reads CASSLFDTEAFF. DNA for the CDR3: TGTGCCAGCAGCTTATTTGACACTGAAGCTTTCTTT.

With respect to this clonotype: Given a much more abundant clone one base away, this may be a read error. V usage is TRBV5-1 and J usage is TRBJ1-6; possible D gene TRBD1, 5 bases. CDR1 and CDR2 from the germline V gene are SGHRS and YFSETQ. The CDR3 runs 13 residues. The CDR3 bases are TGCGCCTGCAGCTTAGGGGACAATTCACCCCTCCACTTT. This gives the protein CACSLGDNSPLHF.

The rearrangement joins TRBV12-3 or TRBV12-4 to TRBJ1-1, with D unclear. Trimming stripped 7 bases from V and 6 bases from J, with 15 bases between. The CDR3 has 13 residues. In DNA, the CDR3 is TGTGCCAGCAACAGACGGGGAAGGGCTGAAGCTTTCTTT. It codes for CASNRRGRAEAFF.

This clonotype was picked up many times. The chain employs TRBV20-1 and TRBJ2-1; 10 bases map to TRBD2. CDR3 length equals 18 residues. Germline V gene sequence: CDR1 DFQATT, CDR2 SNEGSKA (reference sequence). Trimming took 6 bases from V and 2 from J; bases not matched to a gene: 16. The DNA for the CDR3 is TGCAGTGCCGCGAAAGCCGATAGCGGGGGGCTCACCTACAATGAGCAGTTCTTC. It translates to CSAAKADSGGLTYNEQFF.

In this sample, this clonotype turned up a few times. This chain uses TRBV12-3 or TRBV12-4 with TRBJ1-1; possibly TRBD1 for D (5 bases). The CDR3 sequence is 15 residues long. V lost 5 bases, J lost 0 bases, and 13 bases lay in between. The DNA for the CDR3 is TGTGCCAGCAGTCTAGATGGGGCTTTGAACACTGAAGCTTTCTTT. Protein sequence: CASSLDGALNTEAFF.

This clonotype was observed at least ten times. The chain links TRBV30 to TRBJ2-7; no clear D gene. Germline CDR1 reads GTSNPN; CDR2 reads SVGIG (reference sequence). V dropped 4 bases and J dropped 3 bases, with 7 bases sitting between them. The CDR3 is 11 amino acids. The CDR3 DNA reads as TGTGCCTGGATCAAGGGCTACGAGCAGTACTTC. Encoded protein: CAWIKGYEQYF.

The sample holds a few counts of this clonotype. The CDR3 sequence: CASSSGTNEKLFF. CDR3 in DNA: TGTGCCAGCAGTTCCGGGACTAATGAAAAACTGTTTTTT. The chain joins TRBV27 to TRBJ1-4; the D is unclear. The CDR3 totals 13 residues. The V gene's germline CDR1 is MNHEY and CDR2 SMNVEV (reference sequence). With 4 bases removed from V and 2 bases from J, the gap between germline ends came to 5 bases.